This T cell receptor (beta chain) was documented in a study of regulatory T cells in long-lasting Graves disease. CDR3 regions were amplified by Arm-PCR using iRepertoire HTBI primers to build TCR beta libraries. A single record per CDR3 protein comes from TCRdb applying MiXCR to the multiplex PCR reads. The sample has some 600,000 distinct CDR3 sequences, approximately 16% seen once. With regard to this clonotype: A much larger clone lies a single base off, so this may be a read error.

Time point of the sample: newly diagnosed GD, antithyroid drugs for less than 3 months. Making the TCR library involved RNA that had been extracted from PBMCs. CDR3 length: 15 residues. The germline gives CDR1 MDHEN, CDR2 SYDVKM. The sample was also reused in another study, on T cells in Graves' hyperthyroidism and ophthalmopathy.

The chain employs TRBV28 and TRBJ2-3; TRBD2 might be the D (6 bases). The DNA matches TRBJ2-1 better at its end, which makes the J call doubtful. The sequence was collected from a man aged 18 to 30 with Graves disease. The sequencing here drew on peripheral blood mononuclear cells (PBMCs), taken at new diagnosis, from a patient treated with antithyroid drugs. As DNA, the CDR3 is TGTGCCAGCAGTTTAATAGCGGTCTCCTACAATGGGCAGTTCTTC. Its translation: CASSLIAVSYNGQFF.